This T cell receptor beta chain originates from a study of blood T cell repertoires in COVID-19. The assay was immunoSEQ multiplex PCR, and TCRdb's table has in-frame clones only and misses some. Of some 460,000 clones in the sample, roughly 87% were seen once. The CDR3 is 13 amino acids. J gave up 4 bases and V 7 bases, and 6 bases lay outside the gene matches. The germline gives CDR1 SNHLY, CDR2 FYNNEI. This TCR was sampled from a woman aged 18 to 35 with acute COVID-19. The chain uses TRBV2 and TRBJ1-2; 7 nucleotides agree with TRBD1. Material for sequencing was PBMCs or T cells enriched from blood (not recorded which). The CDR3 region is CASTEGGVYGYTF. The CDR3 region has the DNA TGTGCCAGCACCGAAGGGGGCGTCTATGGCTACACCTTC.